The 4 T cell receptor beta chains presented below share a single source sample, sequenced in a study of blood T cell repertoires in COVID-19. Here immunoSEQ multiplex PCR was the method, and the copy in TCRdb shows in-frame clones only, minus some. Counted here are 260,000 or so clones, 84% occurring once; the ten biggest clones make up approximately 9%. Sequencing was carried out using peripheral blood. Receptors were obtained from a human donor in a cohort sampled during active COVID-19.

J is TRBJ2-1 and V is TRBV24-1, with 11 bases matching TRBD2. The ends lost 3 bases at V and 2 bases at J; junction bases unmatched: 5. The germline gives CDR1 KGHDR, CDR2 SFDVKD. This CDR3 region has 17 residues. This CDR3 is CATSDPTSGGTYNEQFF. DNA of the CDR3: TGTGCCACCAGTGATCCAACTAGCGGGGGAACCTACAATGAGCAGTTCTTC.

The chain couples TRBV6-5 to TRBJ2-3, with TRBD1 identical over 7 bases. Germline lookup yields CDR1 MNHEY and CDR2 SVGAGI. CDR3 length: 14 amino acids. Unmatched junction bases numbered 7, after V lost 8 bases and J lost 2 bases. Here the CDR3 reads CASGDRAFTDTQYF. Written as DNA, the CDR3 is TGTGCCAGCGGAGACAGGGCCTTCACAGATACGCAGTATTTT.

The J gene is TRBJ1-1, the V gene TRBV28; D ambiguous. The CDR3 contains 18 residues. V was trimmed by 5 bases and J by 0 bases, leaving 22 bases between them. Germline V gives CDR1 MDHEN, CDR2 SYDVKM. The CDR3 sequence is CASSPPQPRKVLNTEAFF. The CDR3 DNA is TGTGCCAGCAGTCCCCCGCAGCCTAGAAAGGTACTGAACACTGAAGCTTTCTTT.

This rearrangement joins TRBV6-2 or TRBV6-3 to TRBJ1-1; 9 bases are a match to TRBD1. V shed 5 bases and J 5 bases; nucleotides not matched to a gene: 6. CDR1 and CDR2 (germline): MNHEY, SVGEGT. The CDR3 extends over 14 amino acids. CDR3 residues: CASSRRQGVTEAFF. The CDR3 DNA sequence: TGTGCCAGCAGTAGGAGACAGGGGGTGACTGAAGCTTTCTTT.